This T cell receptor (beta chain) was profiled in a study of cytomegalovirus exposure and HLA in healthy donors. Clones were sequenced by immunoSEQ multiplex PCR, and TCRdb holds only the in-frame ones, with some missing. Of more than 120,000 clones listed, around nine tenths are singletons. Germline CDR1 and CDR2: LNHDA and SQIVND (reference sequence). The V gene end was trimmed by 6 bases and the J gene end by 7 bases; junction bases not matched to a gene: 8. The CDR3 totals 14 residues. Sequencing input: PBMCs. The chain links TRBV19 to TRBJ2-1; TRBD2 matches at 8 bases. The source is a man younger than 35 in good health and CMV-seropositive. Here the CDR3 reads CASSREGGTNEQFF. The CDR3 DNA reads as TGTGCCAGTAGCCGGGAGGGCGGGACGAATGAGCAGTTCTTC. The whole variable domain, filled in from reference TRBV19 and TRBJ2-1, reads DGGITQSPKYLFRKEGQNVTLSCEQNLNHDAMYWYRQDPGQGLRLIYYSQIVNDFQKGDIAEGYSVSREKKESFPLTVTSAQKNPTAFYLCASSREGGTNEQFFGPGTRLTVL.